This T cell receptor (beta chain) was sequenced during a study of early T cells in non-severe SARS-CoV-2 infection. Study background: The chains were unpaired, and the sequenced material was bulk RNA from unsorted whole blood. Notes on the study in general: Reliance on VDJdb matching favored anti-spike CD8 responses; private and CD4 specificities were missed.

Details on this clonotype: What it binds is unknown.

Germline lookup yields CDR1 LNHDA and CDR2 SQIVND (reference sequence). The CDR3 extends over 15 amino acids. V gave up 5 bases and J gave up 2 bases; unmatched junction bases: 1. Each single cDNA molecule received a unique molecular identifier. From the 5' RACE reads, TCRdb called clonotypes with MiXCR, one entry per CDR3 protein. The profile shows tens of thousands of distinct CDR3 sequences, approximately 14% of them singletons. The specimen was whole blood. V gene TRBV19 combines with J gene TRBJ2-4; TRBD1 matches at 12 bases. The receptor's source is an adult who was a healthcare worker with PCR-confirmed SARS-CoV-2 infection or an uninfected control (not recorded which). The CDR3 region has the DNA TGTGCCAGTAGTGGGACAGGGGGCTCCAAAAACATTCAGTACTTC. This gives the protein CASSGTGGSKNIQYF.